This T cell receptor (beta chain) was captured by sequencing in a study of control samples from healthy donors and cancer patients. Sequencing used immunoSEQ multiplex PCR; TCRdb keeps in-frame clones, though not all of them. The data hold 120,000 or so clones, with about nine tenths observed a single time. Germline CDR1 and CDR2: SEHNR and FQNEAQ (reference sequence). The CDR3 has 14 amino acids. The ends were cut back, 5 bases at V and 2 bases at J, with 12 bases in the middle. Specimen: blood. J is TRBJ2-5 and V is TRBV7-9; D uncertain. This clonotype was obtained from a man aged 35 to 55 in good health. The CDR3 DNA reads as TGTGCCAGCAGCAAACTACCGGGTCAAGAGACCCAGTACTTC. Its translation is CASSKLPGQETQYF. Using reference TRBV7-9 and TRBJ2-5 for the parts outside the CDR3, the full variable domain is DTGVSQNPRHKITKRGQNVTFRCDPISEHNRLYWYRQTLGQGPEFLTYFQNEAQLEKSRLLSDRFSAERPKGSFSTLEIQRTEQGDSAMYLCASSKLPGQETQYFGPGTRLLVL.